This T cell receptor beta chain was found in a study of MAIT cells during Salmonella Paratyphi A infection (dated by TCRdb to the late 2010s). Notes on the research overall: Adult volunteers aged 18 to 60 ingested a single dose of 1-5x10^3 CFU of S. Paratyphi A strain NVGH308. Starting at diagnosis, diagnosed volunteers were given ciprofloxacin 500 mg twice a day for 14 days. Paper-wide results and their limitations: Diagnosed volunteers showed more expansion or contraction among top five MAIT clonotypes than healthy controls (around 0.57 versus 0.12), suggesting infection-driven repertoire reshaping. MAIT TRBV usage was oligoclonal, favouring TRBV20 and TRBV6, and appeared unchanged by infection. Space occupied by over-represented MAIT clonotypes fell significantly from baseline to mid-infection (roughly 0.18 to 0.092), with no significant post-infection difference. The availability of volunteer samples limited the sample sizes, but these sizes were considered adequate to detect differences between groups.

The sample's time point, from its label and the paper: before S. Paratyphi A challenge (baseline). Using flow cytometry, MAIT cells, defined as Valpha7.2+ CD161+ T cells, were identified and sorted. Circulating MAIT cell TCRbeta repertoires were profiled longitudinally in roughly six volunteers who developed enteric fever after controlled oral challenge with live Salmonella Paratyphi A. MAIT cell samples were contributed by each diagnosed volunteer at pre-infection, mid-infection and post-infection timepoints. Enteric fever was diagnosed on the basis of Paratyphi A bacteremia and/or persistent fever above 38 degrees C lasting more than 12 hours. Infection was diagnosed in challenged volunteers between day 4 and day 7 after challenge. For RNA extraction, between about 5,000 and 11,000 MAIT cells from each sample were sorted straight into RNAqueous-Micro lysis buffer. Lymphoprep gradient centrifugation was used to isolate peripheral blood mononuclear cells from blood samples and leukocyte cones. Sorting was done on either a BD FACSAria Fusion or a BD FACSAria III sorter.

According to the germline V gene (reference sequence), CDR1 reads DFQATT and CDR2 reads SNEGSKA. The CDR3, cysteine through phenylalanine, is 15 amino acids long. Just the 45-base CDR3 DNA is kept, in frame starting at base 1. V has 5 bases trimmed and J has 3 bases trimmed; junction bases matching no gene number 6. Library prep was done by 5' RACE. TCRbeta was amplified in two PCR rounds using Phusion High-Fidelity polymerase, and the primers carried sample-specific barcodes. Template-switch cDNA synthesis with SMARTScribe reverse transcriptase and a TRBC-specific primer was used to generate TCRbeta libraries. The barcoded samples were pooled and then prepared using the NEBNext Ultra DNA Library Prep Kit for Illumina. The libraries were sequenced on an Illumina MiSeq using the MiSeq reagent kit v2, 300 cycles. For the original study's pipeline: Jemultiplexer demultiplexed the reads by barcode, and MiTCR with default parameters aligned the reads. VDJtools removed non-functional sequences, and clonotypes were defined by amino acid sequence, with clonotype frequencies based on assigned sequence reads. Clonal space homeostasis binned clonotypes by frequency as over-represented (0.05-1), large, medium and small. TCRdb redid the processing of the public reads, applying fastp at Q25 and MiXCR, and retained in-frame beta chains. Merged by CDR3 protein, the rows form single entries marked with the most common genes and DNA. These V and J calls are TCRdb output, not the study's own analysis. The sample records approximately 700 distinct CDR3 sequences, around 14% of which are singletons. The ten largest clonotypes hold approximately 29% of the sample.

Compared with the rest of its sample, this clonotype is medium-sized (0.01 to 0.1%). There is no known antigen for this receptor. Per-nucleotide qualities are absent, and no much larger clonotype sits a single base away. The material sequenced was MAIT cells from PBMCs, taken at the first sampling point of the challenge study. The chain joins TRBV20-1 to TRBJ2-1, and 11 junctional nucleotides match TRBD2. The clonotype comes from a person aged 18 to 75 who was deliberately infected with Salmonella Paratyphi A in a paratyphoid fever challenge study. The DNA sequence is TGCAGTGCTGACGATAGCGGGGGGGACTACAATGAGCAGTTCTTC. Its protein is CSADDSGGDYNEQFF.